This T cell receptor (beta chain) was sequenced for a study of post-analysis software for immune sequencing data. This CDR3 contains 17 residues. Germline CDR1 is SGHAT and CDR2 is FQDESV (reference sequence). The junction had 8 bases not matched to a gene; V was cut back by 1 base and J by 6 bases. Findings and limits, study-wide: Controls showed significantly higher normalized Chao1 diversity than did multiple sclerosis patients. Patients had higher frequencies than controls of a handful of TRBV segments, including TRBV5-6, TRBV5-1 and TRBV20-1.

TCR beta cDNA libraries included unique molecular identifiers. TCRdb recomputed calls from the PCR reads with MiXCR, one row per CDR3 protein. The sample has roughly 540,000 distinct CDR3 sequences; about a third are singletons. This clonotype has only one observation. Its antigen is not known. Material for sequencing was blood. This receptor was taken from a girl under 18 with multiple sclerosis. The chain combines TRBV11-1 with TRBJ2-3; 12 bases align to TRBD2. The CDR3 bases are TGTGCCAGCAGCTTAGGGACTAGCGGGGATCCGGAGGATACGCAGTATTTT. Amino acids: CASSLGTSGDPEDTQYF. Looking up the rest from reference TRBV11-1 and TRBJ2-3 gives the full variable domain: EAEVAQSPRYKITEKSQAVAFWCDPISGHATLYWYRQILGQGPELLVQFQDESVVDDSQLPKDRFSAERLKGVDSTLKIQPAELGDSAMYLCASSLGTSGDPEDTQYFGPGTRLTVL.